The 14 T cell receptor beta chains presented below share a single source sample, sequenced in a study of T cells in Graves' hyperthyroidism and ophthalmopathy. RNA transcripts gave rise to amplified TCR beta CDR3 regions. Primed by the HTBI set, a first-round RT-PCR was run on the TCR CDR3. Using its own MiXCR run on the multiplex PCR reads, TCRdb lists one record per CDR3 protein. The table lists more than 350,000 distinct CDR3 sequences, about 14% of them singletons. The sequenced sample consisted of blood. The source of these receptors is a woman aged 30 to 39 with Graves' ophthalmopathy.

In regard to this clonotype: A much larger clone differs from this one at a single base, so this may be a read error. CDR3 sequence (DNA): TGTACCAGCAGCTTAGGATCCTTCACTGAAGCTTTCTTT. Residues: CTSSLGSFTEAFF. The chain has TRBV13 and TRBJ1-1; no clear D gene. This CDR3 region has 13 residues. Germline V lookup: CDR1 PRHDT, CDR2 FYEKMQ (reference sequence).

The V call is TRBV11-2, the J call TRBJ2-3; 10 nucleotides align to TRBD2. Germline loops: CDR1 SGHAT, CDR2 FQNNGV. The V segment lost 4 bases and the J segment 2 bases; nucleotides outside the gene matches: 6. The CDR3 extends over 16 amino acids. The CDR3 reads CASSSLAGGDTDTQYF. DNA of the CDR3: TGTGCCAGCAGCTCTTTAGCGGGGGGTGACACAGATACGCAGTATTTT.

This clonotype has a count of ten or more. This chain joins TRBV7-6 and TRBJ2-1; D gene unclear. The germline V gene has CDR1 SGHVS and CDR2 FNYEAQ. The V gene lost 5 bases and the J gene lost 1 base, with 15 bases spanning the gap. This CDR3 is built from 16 residues. The CDR3 loop reads CASSTSRTGSYNEQFF. The CDR3 DNA is TGTGCCAGCAGCACAAGCCGGACGGGTTCCTACAATGAGCAGTTCTTC.

With regard to this clonotype: This may come from a read error, since a much larger clone is one base off. The CDR3 DNA sequence: TGTGCCGGCCTACAGGGGGCCGTTGGAGCTTTCTTT. Amino acid sequence: CAGLQGAVGAFF. The J gene is TRBJ1-1, the V gene TRBV6-2 or TRBV6-3, with TRBD1 matching 9 bases. Looked up from germline, CDR1 is MNHEY and CDR2 is SVGEGT. V trimming: 11 bases; J trimming: 10 bases; junction bases outside the gene matches: 11. The length of the CDR3 is 12 residues.

This clonotype appeared many times. The CDR3 DNA is TGTGCCAGCAGCTTAGTTGACCCGCCACGGGAGACCCAGTACTTC. As protein: CASSLVDPPRETQYF. The rearrangement links TRBV7-2 to TRBJ2-5; D gene uncertain. V was cut by 1 base and J by 5 bases, with 14 bases left in between. Per the germline V gene, CDR1 is SGHTA and CDR2 is FQGNSA. This CDR3 is built from 15 residues. The variable domain in full, completed from reference TRBV7-2 and TRBJ2-5, reads GAGVSQSPSNKVTEKGKDVELRCDPISGHTALYWYRQSLGQGLEFLIYFQGNSAPDKSGLPSDRFSAERTGGSVSTLTIQRTQQEDSAVYLCASSLVDPPRETQYFGPGTRLLVL.

This clonotype was seen at least ten times. The chain couples TRBV2 to TRBJ2-3, with D perhaps TRBD1 (6 bases). The germline CDR1 and CDR2 sequences are SNHLY and FYNNEI. This CDR3 has 14 residues. Between the trimmed V and J ends, which lost 5 bases and 2 bases, there was a span of 11 bases. CDR3 protein: CASSQRTDTDTQYF. The CDR3 nucleotides are TGTGCCAGCAGTCAAAGGACAGACACAGATACGCAGTATTTT.

This clonotype was recorded at least ten times. The chain is built from TRBV13 and TRBJ1-1; 9 positions match TRBD1. Germline CDR1 reads PRHDT; CDR2 reads FYEKMQ (reference sequence). The trim removed 2 bases at V and 0 bases at J, leaving 4 bases unmatched. The CDR3 extends over 16 amino acids. In nucleotides, the CDR3 is TGTGCCAGCAGCTTACAGGGACAGGGATTGAACACTGAAGCTTTCTTT. Translation: CASSLQGQGLNTEAFF.

In this sample, this clonotype turned up many times. V and J are TRBV20-1 and TRBJ2-7; D remains ambiguous. V lost 1 base to trimming and J lost 3 bases, with 10 bases between them. From germline, CDR1 is DFQATT and CDR2 SNEGSKA (reference sequence). CDR3 size: 13 residues. The CDR3 nucleotides are TGCAGTGCTAGAGTTACGGCCGACTACGAGCAGTACTTC. Amino acid sequence: CSARVTADYEQYF.

The rearrangement joins TRBV29-1 to TRBJ2-5; D not resolved. The ends were cut back, 8 bases at V and 3 bases at J, with 16 bases in the middle. CDR1 and CDR2 (germline): SQVTM, ANQGSEA. The length of the CDR3 is 13 residues. The chain's CDR3 is CSFEGPGKETQYF. CDR3 nucleotides: TGCAGCTTCGAAGGCCCGGGTAAAGAGACCCAGTACTTC. The variable domain in full, with the rest retrieved from reference TRBV29-1 and TRBJ2-5, is SAVISQKPSRDICQRGTSLTIQCQVDSQVTMMFWYRQQPGQSLTLIATANQGSEATYESGFVIDKFPISRPNLTFSTLTVSNMSPEDSSIYLCSFEGPGKETQYFGPGTRLLVL.

This clonotype was seen ten or more times. The chain employs TRBV20-1 and TRBJ2-5; D is possibly TRBD2 (6 bases). Germline V gene sequence: CDR1 DFQATT, CDR2 SNEGSKA (reference sequence). Trimming removed 4 bases from V and 5 bases from J, with 14 bases in between. This CDR3 comprises 13 residues. CDR3 protein: CSAKGEVPETQYF. In DNA form, the CDR3 reads TGCAGTGCTAAAGGGGAGGTGCCGGAGACCCAGTACTTC.

This clonotype was counted between two and nine times. The CDR3 loop is CASSSPRANTGELFF. The DNA of the CDR3 is TGTGCCAGCAGCTCCCCCAGAGCGAACACCGGGGAGCTGTTTTTT. The chain uses TRBV7-9 and TRBJ2-2; no firm D call. The V and J ends lost 4 bases and 0 bases respectively, with 9 bases between them. CDR1 SEHNR and CDR2 FQNEAQ come from the germline V gene (reference sequence). CDR3 size: 15 residues. Full variable domain (remainder filled in from reference TRBV7-9 and TRBJ2-2): DTGVSQNPRHKITKRGQNVTFRCDPISEHNRLYWYRQTLGQGPEFLTYFQNEAQLEKSRLLSDRFSAERPKGSFSTLEIQRTEQGDSAMYLCASSSPRANTGELFFGEGSRLTVL.

The chain carries TRBV7-9 and TRBJ2-5, with 10 bases aligning to TRBD2. Germline CDR1 reads SEHNR; CDR2 reads FQNEAQ (reference sequence). The CDR3 totals 16 residues. V lost 5 bases to trimming and J lost 2 bases; unmatched junction nucleotides: 8. The DNA for the CDR3 is TGTGCCAGCAGCCCGGTAGCGGGGGGCCTGCAAGAGACCCAGTACTTC. It specifies CASSPVAGGLQETQYF.

This clonotype was seen repeatedly, ten times or more. This chain links TRBV12-3 or TRBV12-4 with TRBJ2-6; TRBD2 matches 8 bases. The CDR3 spans 16 residues. After removal of 8 bases from V and 3 bases from J, the junction contained 9 bases not matched to a gene. CDR3: CASAPGGGLGANVLTF. The CDR3 DNA sequence: TGTGCCAGCGCGCCCGGGGGGGGGCTTGGGGCCAACGTCCTGACTTTC.

This clonotype was counted many times. The rearrangement links TRBV28 to TRBJ1-2; D gene unclear. Germline V CDR1 and CDR2: MDHEN, SYDVKM. V lost 5 bases and J 9 bases, leaving 13 bases between the germline ends. The CDR3 runs 12 residues. This CDR3 reads CASSTTTSRYTF. The CDR3 DNA is TGTGCCAGCAGTACGACGACGAGCCGCTACACCTTC.